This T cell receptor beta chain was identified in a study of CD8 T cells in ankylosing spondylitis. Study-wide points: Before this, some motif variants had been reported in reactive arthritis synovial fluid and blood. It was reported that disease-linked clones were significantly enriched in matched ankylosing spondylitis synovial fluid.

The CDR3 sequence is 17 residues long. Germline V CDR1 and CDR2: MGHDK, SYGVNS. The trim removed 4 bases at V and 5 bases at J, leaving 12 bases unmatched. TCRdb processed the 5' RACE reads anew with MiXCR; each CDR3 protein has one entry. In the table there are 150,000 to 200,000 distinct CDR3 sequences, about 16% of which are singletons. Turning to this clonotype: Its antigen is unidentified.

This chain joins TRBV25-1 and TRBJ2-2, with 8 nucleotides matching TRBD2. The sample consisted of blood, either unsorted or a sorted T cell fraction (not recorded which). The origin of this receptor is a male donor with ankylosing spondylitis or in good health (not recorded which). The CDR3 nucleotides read TGTGCCAGCAGTGCGTCAATTCTAGCGGGCGATACCGGGGAGCTGTTTTTT. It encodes CASSASILAGDTGELFF.